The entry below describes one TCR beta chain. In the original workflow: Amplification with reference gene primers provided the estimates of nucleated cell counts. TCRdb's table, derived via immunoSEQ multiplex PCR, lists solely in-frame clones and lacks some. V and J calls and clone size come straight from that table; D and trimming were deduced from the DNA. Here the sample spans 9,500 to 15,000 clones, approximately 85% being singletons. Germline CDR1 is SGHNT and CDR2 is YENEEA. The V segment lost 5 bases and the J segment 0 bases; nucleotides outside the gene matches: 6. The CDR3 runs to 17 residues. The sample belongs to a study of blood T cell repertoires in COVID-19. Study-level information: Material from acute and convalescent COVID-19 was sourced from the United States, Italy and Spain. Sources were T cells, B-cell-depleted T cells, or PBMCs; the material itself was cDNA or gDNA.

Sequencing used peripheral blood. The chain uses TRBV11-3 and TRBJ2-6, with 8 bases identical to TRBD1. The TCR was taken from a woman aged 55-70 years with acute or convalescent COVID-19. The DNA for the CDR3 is TGTGCCAGCAGCGACAGGGGACAACGCTCTGGGGCCAACGTCCTGACTTTC. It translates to CASSDRGQRSGANVLTF.